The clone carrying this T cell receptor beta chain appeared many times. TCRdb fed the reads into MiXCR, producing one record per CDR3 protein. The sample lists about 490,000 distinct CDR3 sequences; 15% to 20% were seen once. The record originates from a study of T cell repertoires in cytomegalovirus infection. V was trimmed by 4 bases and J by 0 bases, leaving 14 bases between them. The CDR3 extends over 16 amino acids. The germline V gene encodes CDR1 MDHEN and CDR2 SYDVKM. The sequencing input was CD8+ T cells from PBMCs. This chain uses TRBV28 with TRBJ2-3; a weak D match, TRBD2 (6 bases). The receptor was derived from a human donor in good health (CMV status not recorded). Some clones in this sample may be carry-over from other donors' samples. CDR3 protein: CASSSPRRESTDTQYF. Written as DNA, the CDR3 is TGTGCCAGCAGTTCCCCCCGACGGGAGAGCACAGATACGCAGTATTTT.